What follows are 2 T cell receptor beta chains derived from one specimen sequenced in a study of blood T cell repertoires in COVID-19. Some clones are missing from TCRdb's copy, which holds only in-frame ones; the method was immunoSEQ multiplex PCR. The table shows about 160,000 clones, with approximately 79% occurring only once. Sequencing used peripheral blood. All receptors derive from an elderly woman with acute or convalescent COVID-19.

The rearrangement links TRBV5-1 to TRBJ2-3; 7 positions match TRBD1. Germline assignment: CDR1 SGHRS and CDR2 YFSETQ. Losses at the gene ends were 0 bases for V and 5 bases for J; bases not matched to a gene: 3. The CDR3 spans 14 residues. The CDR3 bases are TGCGCCAGCAGCTTGGGATACAGGGGAGATACGCAGTATTTT. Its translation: CASSLGYRGDTQYF.

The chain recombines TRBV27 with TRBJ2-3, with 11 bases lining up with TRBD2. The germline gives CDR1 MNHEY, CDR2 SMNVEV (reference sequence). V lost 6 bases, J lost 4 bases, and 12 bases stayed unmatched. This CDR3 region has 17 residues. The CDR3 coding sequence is TGTGCCAGCAGCACCTCCCTACTAGCGGGAGCTGCAGATACGCAGTATTTT. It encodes CASSTSLLAGAADTQYF.